A selection of T cell receptor beta chains follows, all from one sample in a study of cytomegalovirus exposure and HLA in healthy donors. The table came from immunoSEQ multiplex PCR; TCRdb's copy has only in-frame clones and leaves some out. The sample has 150,000 to 200,000 clones; roughly 84% are singletons. Sequenced input: PBMCs. These receptor sequences come from a man aged 25-45 years in good health and CMV-seropositive. Each CDR3 is given with its conserved first and last residue. The D gene is left open where the match is weak. Where a row states a size, it is once, few, many or the class of an expanded clone; other rows omit it.

V	J	D	size	CDR3	DNA
TRBV5-4	TRBJ2-2	.	.	CASSPGRGGELFF	TGTGCCAGCAGCCCTGGACGGGGCGGGGAGCTGTTTTTT
TRBV9	TRBJ1-2	TRBD1	many	CASSGGTGGDYGYTF	TGTGCCAGCAGCGGAGGGACAGGGGGAGACTATGGCTACACCTTC
TRBV6-6	TRBJ2-1	.	.	CASSYSRVQPNNEQFF	TGTGCCAGCAGTTACTCTCGGGTCCAGCCCAACAATGAGCAGTTCTTC
TRBV20-1	TRBJ1-2	.	.	CSATRDNGYTF	TGCAGTGCGACGAGGGACAACGGCTACACCTTC
TRBV18	TRBJ2-7	.	once	CASSQGQDYEQYF	TGTGCCAGCTCACAGGGACAAGACTACGAGCAGTACTTC
TRBV19	TRBJ2-6	.	.	CASSAVSGANVLTF	TGTGCCAGTAGCGCAGTCTCTGGGGCCAACGTCCTGACTTTC
TRBV28	TRBJ2-5	.	.	CASSLVQRMETQYF	TGTGCCAGCAGCCTTGTGCAGCGTATGGAGACCCAGTACTTC
TRBV2	TRBJ2-2	.	.	CASSQDSANTGELFF	TGTGCCAGCAGCCAGGACAGCGCGAACACCGGGGAGCTGTTTTTT
TRBV5-1	TRBJ1-2	TRBD1	.	CASSSSRTGFYGYTF	TGCGCCAGCAGCTCATCTCGGACAGGCTTCTATGGCTACACCTTC
TRBV9	TRBJ1-1	.	.	CASSVAHSNTEAFF	TGTGCCAGCAGCGTAGCGCACAGCAACACTGAAGCTTTCTTT
TRBV5-1	TRBJ1-2	.	.	CASSSSRGVGGYTF	TGCGCCAGCAGCTCCTCCCGGGGGGTAGGTGGCTACACCTTC
TRBV2	TRBJ2-7	.	.	CATGTTYEQYF	TGTGCCACCGGAACTACCTACGAGCAGTACTTC
TRBV6-1	TRBJ2-1	.	once	CASSALPGSSYNEQFF	TGTGCCAGCAGTGCCTTACCGGGGAGCTCCTACAATGAGCAGTTCTTC
TRBV29-1	TRBJ1-1	TRBD1	.	CSVVRGRQAFF	TGCAGCGTCGTGAGGGGGCGTCAGGCTTTCTTT
TRBV18	TRBJ2-1	.	.	CASSPPPAVSSYNEQFF	TGTGCCAGCTCACCACCGCCCGCCGTGAGCTCCTACAATGAGCAGTTCTTC
TRBV4-3	TRBJ2-7	.	once	CASSQEVQNFPLEQYF	TGCGCCAGCAGCCAAGAGGTACAGAACTTCCCCCTGGAGCAGTACTTC
TRBV5-1	TRBJ1-4	.	.	CASRSGSNEKLFF	TGCGCCAGCAGATCGGGGTCTAATGAAAAACTGTTTTTT
TRBV7-6	TRBJ2-5	.	.	CASSLVGETQYF	TGTGCCAGCAGTCTAGTTGGCGAGACCCAGTACTTC
TRBV7-7	TRBJ2-2	.	.	CASSPSGDHGELFF	TGTGCCAGCAGCCCCTCGGGGGATCACGGGGAGCTGTTTTTT
TRBV28	TRBJ2-3	TRBD2	.	CASSKGLEVADTQYF	TGTGCCAGCAGCAAGGGACTAGAGGTCGCAGATACGCAGTATTTT
TRBV9	TRBJ2-1	TRBD2	once	CASSRVGLAGSLTKGNYNEQFF	TGTGCCAGCAGTAGGGTAGGACTAGCGGGATCATTAACGAAGGGAAACTACAATGAGCAGTTCTTC
TRBV18	TRBJ1-6	.	few	CASSLSQNSPLHF	TGTGCCAGCTCTCTCTCCCAGAATTCACCCCTCCACTTT
TRBV27	TRBJ2-7	TRBD2	.	CASSLVGGGLGEQYF	TGTGCCAGCAGTTTAGTGGGAGGGGGACTAGGGGAGCAGTACTTC
TRBV10-3	TRBJ2-1	TRBD2	.	CAISEAGTSGRGNEQFF	TGTGCCATCAGTGAGGCCGGGACTAGCGGGAGGGGGAATGAGCAGTTCTTC
TRBV9	TRBJ1-4	.	once	CASSVEGGFNEKLFF	TGTGCCAGCAGCGTAGAGGGAGGGTTTAATGAAAAACTGTTTTTT
TRBV9	TRBJ2-3	TRBD1	.	CASSVSGTGLGADTQYF	TGTGCCAGCAGCGTCTCCGGGACAGGGCTAGGGGCAGATACGCAGTATTTT
TRBV6-5	TRBJ1-4	.	once	CASSPTGSHEKLFF	TGTGCCAGCAGCCCCACAGGGTCCCATGAAAAACTGTTTTTT
TRBV7-3	TRBJ2-3	TRBD2	.	CASSRLAGSTDTQYF	TGTGCCAGCAGCCGACTAGCGGGCAGCACAGATACGCAGTATTTT
TRBV7-9	TRBJ2-7	.	.	CASSLGGGANYEQYF	TGTGCCAGCAGCTTAGGGGGCGGGGCAAACTACGAGCAGTACTTC
TRBV19	TRBJ1-1	.	.	CASSIDQPRGTEAFF	TGTGCCAGTAGTATAGATCAGCCCCGAGGGACTGAAGCTTTCTTT
TRBV5-1	TRBJ1-1	.	.	CASSLAGMNTEAFF	TGCGCCAGCAGCTTGGCGGGGATGAACACTGAAGCTTTCTTT
TRBV6-5	TRBJ2-3	TRBD2	.	CASSYSASGPTDTQYF	TGTGCCAGCAGTTACTCTGCTAGCGGCCCAACAGATACGCAGTATTTT
TRBV11-2	TRBJ1-6	.	.	CASSKRQVNSPLHF	TGTGCCAGCAGCAAAAGACAGGTTAATTCACCCCTCCACTTT
TRBV27	TRBJ1-5	TRBD1	.	CASSEGQVGQPQHF	TGTGCCAGCAGTGAGGGACAGGTGGGGCAGCCCCAGCATTTT
TRBV7-3	TRBJ2-1	.	.	CASSLTLYNEQFF	TGTGCCAGCAGCTTAACACTTTACAATGAGCAGTTCTTC
TRBV27	TRBJ1-1	.	.	CASSPGGGKVGTEAFF	TGTGCCAGCAGTCCGGGGGGGGGAAAGGTTGGCACTGAAGCTTTCTTT
TRBV7-6	TRBJ1-1	.	.	CASTPGHMNTEAFF	TGTGCCAGCACCCCGGGACATATGAACACTGAAGCTTTCTTT
TRBV6-5	TRBJ1-4	TRBD1	.	CASSLGQDGNEKLFF	TGTGCCAGCAGTCTCGGACAGGATGGAAATGAAAAACTGTTTTTT
TRBV11-2	TRBJ2-7	.	.	CASSLGLGADEQYF	TGTGCCAGCAGCTTAGGTTTGGGAGCCGACGAGCAGTACTTC